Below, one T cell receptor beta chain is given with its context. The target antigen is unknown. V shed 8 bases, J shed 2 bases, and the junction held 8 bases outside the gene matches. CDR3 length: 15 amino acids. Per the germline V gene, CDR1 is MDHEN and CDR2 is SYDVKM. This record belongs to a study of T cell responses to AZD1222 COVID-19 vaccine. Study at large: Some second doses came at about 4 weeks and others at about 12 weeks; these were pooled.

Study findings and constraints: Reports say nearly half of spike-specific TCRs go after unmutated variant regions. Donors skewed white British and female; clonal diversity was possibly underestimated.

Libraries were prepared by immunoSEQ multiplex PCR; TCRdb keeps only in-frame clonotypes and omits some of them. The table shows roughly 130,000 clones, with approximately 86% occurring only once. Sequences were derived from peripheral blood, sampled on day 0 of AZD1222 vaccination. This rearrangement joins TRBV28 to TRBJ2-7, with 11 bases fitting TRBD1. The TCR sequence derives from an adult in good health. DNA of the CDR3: TGTGCCAGCGGGGCCTCGGGACAGGGGGCCTACGAGCAGTACTTC. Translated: CASGASGQGAYEQYF.